This T cell receptor beta chain was retrieved from a study of radiation and T cells in renal cell carcinoma. Specified time point: blood 4 weeks post-SBRT, at nephrectomy. Treatment here: 15 Gy SBRT to primary tumor, nephrectomy 4 weeks later. Some clones are missing from TCRdb's copy, which holds only in-frame ones; the method was immunoSEQ multiplex PCR. The data contain about 83,000 clones, around four fifths of them singletons. V shed 4 bases and J shed 6 bases, with 13 bases lying between them. This CDR3 has 14 amino acids. CDR1 is LNHDA and CDR2 is SQIVND in the germline V gene (reference sequence).

The receptor was isolated from a woman in her sixties or seventies with renal cell carcinoma. The chain employs TRBV19 and TRBJ2-1; TRBD1 is a possible D gene (6 bases). Sequencing was performed on blood, taken from a patient whose treatment included radiotherapy and nephrectomy. This chain's CDR3 is CASSSGQPFNEQFF. The CDR3 DNA sequence: TGTGCCAGTAGTAGCGGACAGCCCTTCAATGAGCAGTTCTTC.